This T cell receptor beta chain was retrieved from a study of cytomegalovirus exposure and HLA in healthy donors. This table comes from immunoSEQ multiplex PCR, and its TCRdb copy is limited to in-frame clones, with some not included. The data contain over 150,000 clones, around 88% of them singletons. Study-level findings and limits: There were a few CMV-associated chains whose specificity for CMV antigens was confirmed in vitro. Whilst most TCR sequences proved rare, a subset of public TCRs occurred across many donors.

Per the germline V gene, CDR1 is MDHEN and CDR2 is SYDVKM. CDR3 length equals 14 residues. V shed 6 bases, J shed 11 bases, and the junction held 13 bases outside the gene matches. In regard to this clone: The antigen is not known.

Sequenced: PBMCs. The chain joins TRBV28 to TRBJ1-1; 9 nucleotides align to TRBD1. This TCR was recovered from a young woman in good health and CMV-seronegative. The CDR3 bases are TGTGCCAGCAGCCCGGGACAGGGAGTCCTCCGGGCTTTCTTT. The encoded protein is CASSPGQGVLRAFF.